This T cell receptor (beta chain) was sequenced for a study of blood T cell repertoires in COVID-19. Method: immunoSEQ multiplex PCR; TCRdb's copy keeps in-frame clones and lacks some. The sample consists of 100,000 to 120,000 clones, roughly 76% of them appearing once. The length of the CDR3 is 17 residues. CDR1 is LGHNA, CDR2 YNFKEQ, per germline. J lost 5 bases, V lost 1 base, and 10 bases had no gene match. The sequenced sample consisted of peripheral blood. This clonotype was sampled from a woman aged 55 to 70 with acute or convalescent COVID-19. The chain recombines TRBV4-2 with TRBJ2-5, with 10 bases fitting TRBD2. The DNA of the CDR3 is TGTGCCAGCAGCCAAGGACGTGGGACTAGCGAGTACGAGACCCAGTACTTC. Its protein product is CASSQGRGTSEYETQYF.